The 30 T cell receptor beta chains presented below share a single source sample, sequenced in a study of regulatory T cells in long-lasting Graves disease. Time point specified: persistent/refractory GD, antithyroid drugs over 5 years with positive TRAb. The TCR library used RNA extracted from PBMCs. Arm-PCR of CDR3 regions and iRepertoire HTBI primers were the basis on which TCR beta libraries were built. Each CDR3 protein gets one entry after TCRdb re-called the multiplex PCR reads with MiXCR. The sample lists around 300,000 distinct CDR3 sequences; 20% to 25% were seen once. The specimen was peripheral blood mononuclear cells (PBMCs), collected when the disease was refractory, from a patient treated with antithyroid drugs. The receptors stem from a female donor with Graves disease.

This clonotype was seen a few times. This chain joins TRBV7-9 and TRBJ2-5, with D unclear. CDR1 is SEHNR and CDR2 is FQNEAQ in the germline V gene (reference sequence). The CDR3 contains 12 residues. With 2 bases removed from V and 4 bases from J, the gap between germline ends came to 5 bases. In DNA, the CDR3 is TGTGCCAGCAGCTTATGGACAGAGACCCAGTACTTC. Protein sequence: CASSLWTETQYF.

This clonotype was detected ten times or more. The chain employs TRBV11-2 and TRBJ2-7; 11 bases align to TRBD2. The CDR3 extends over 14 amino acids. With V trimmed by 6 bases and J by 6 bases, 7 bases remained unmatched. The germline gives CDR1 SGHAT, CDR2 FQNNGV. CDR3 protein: CASSIAGGPIEQYF. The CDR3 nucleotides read TGTGCCAGCAGTATAGCGGGAGGGCCTATCGAGCAGTACTTC.

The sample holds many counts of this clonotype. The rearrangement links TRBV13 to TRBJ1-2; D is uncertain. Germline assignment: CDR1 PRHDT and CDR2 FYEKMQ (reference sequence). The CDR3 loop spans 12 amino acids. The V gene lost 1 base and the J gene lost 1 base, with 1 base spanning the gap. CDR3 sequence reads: CASSLVNYGYTF. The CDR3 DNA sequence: TGTGCCAGCAGCTTAGTTAACTATGGCTACACCTTC.

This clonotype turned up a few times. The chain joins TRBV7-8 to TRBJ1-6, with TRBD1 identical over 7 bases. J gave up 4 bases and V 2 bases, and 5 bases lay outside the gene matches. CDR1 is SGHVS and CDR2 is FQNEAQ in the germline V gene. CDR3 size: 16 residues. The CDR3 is CASSLNLGQYNSPLHF. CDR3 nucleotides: TGTGCCAGCAGCTTAAATTTGGGACAGTATAATTCACCCCTCCACTTT.

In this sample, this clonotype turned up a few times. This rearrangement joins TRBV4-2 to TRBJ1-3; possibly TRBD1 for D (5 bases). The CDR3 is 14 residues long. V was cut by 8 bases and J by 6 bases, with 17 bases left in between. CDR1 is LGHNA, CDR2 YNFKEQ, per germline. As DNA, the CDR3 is TGTGCCAGCCGCCCAGGGACGTACCTAAACACCATATATTTT. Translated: CASRPGTYLNTIYF.

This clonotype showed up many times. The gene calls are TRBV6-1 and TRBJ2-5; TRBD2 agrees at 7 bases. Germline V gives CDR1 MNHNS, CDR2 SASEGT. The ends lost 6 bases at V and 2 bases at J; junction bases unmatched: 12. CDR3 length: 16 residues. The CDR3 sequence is CASSSLEGGTQETQYF. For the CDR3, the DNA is TGTGCCAGCAGCTCCCTTGAGGGAGGGACGCAAGAGACCCAGTACTTC.

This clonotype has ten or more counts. CDR3: CASSRQGPNTEAFF. CDR3 nucleotide sequence: TGTGCCAGCAGCAGACAGGGCCCGAACACTGAAGCTTTCTTT. The chain employs TRBV27 and TRBJ1-1; TRBD1 agrees at 7 bases. Germline V gives CDR1 MNHEY, CDR2 SMNVEV (reference sequence). Trimming at V came to 6 bases and at J to 1 base, leaving 5 bases not matched to a gene. The CDR3 contains 14 residues.

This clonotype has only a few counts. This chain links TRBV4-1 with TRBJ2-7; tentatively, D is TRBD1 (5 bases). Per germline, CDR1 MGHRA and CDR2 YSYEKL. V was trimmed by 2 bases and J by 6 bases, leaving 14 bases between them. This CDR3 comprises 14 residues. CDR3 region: CASSQRFQGGEQYF. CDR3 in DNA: TGCGCCAGCAGCCAAAGGTTTCAGGGTGGCGAGCAGTACTTC.

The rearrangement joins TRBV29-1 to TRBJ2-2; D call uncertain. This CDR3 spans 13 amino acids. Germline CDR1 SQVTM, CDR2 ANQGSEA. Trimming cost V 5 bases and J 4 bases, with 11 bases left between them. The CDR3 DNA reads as TGCAGCGTTCTGGTTACCGGCACCGGGGAGCTGTTTTTT. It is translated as CSVLVTGTGELFF.

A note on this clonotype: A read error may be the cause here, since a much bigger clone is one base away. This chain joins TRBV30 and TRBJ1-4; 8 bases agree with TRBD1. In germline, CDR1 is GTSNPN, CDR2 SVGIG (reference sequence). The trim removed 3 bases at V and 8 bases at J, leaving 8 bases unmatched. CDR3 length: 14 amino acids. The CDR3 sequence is CAWSKQGGSEKLFF. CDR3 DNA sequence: TGTGCCTGGAGCAAACAGGGGGGCTCAGAAAAACTGTTTTTT.

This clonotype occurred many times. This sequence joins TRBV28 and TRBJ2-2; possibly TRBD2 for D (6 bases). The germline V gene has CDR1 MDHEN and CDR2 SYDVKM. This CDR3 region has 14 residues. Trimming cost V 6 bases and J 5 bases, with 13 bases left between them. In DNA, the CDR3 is TGTGCCAGCAGCTTGAGCGGAGGGACCGGGGAGCTGTTTTTT. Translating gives CASSLSGGTGELFF.

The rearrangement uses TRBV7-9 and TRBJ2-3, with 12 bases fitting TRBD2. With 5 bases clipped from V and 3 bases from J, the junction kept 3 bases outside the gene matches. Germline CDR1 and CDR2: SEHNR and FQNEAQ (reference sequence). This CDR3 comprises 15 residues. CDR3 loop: CASSLGTSGTDTQYF. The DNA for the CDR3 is TGTGCCAGCAGCCTCGGGACTAGCGGGACAGATACGCAGTATTTT.

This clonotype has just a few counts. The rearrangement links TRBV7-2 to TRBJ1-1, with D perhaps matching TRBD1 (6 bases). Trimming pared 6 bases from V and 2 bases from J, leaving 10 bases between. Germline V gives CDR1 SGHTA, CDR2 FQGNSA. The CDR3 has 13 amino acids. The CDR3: CASRPTGNTEAFF. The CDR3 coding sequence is TGTGCCAGCAGACCGACAGGTAACACTGAAGCTTTCTTT. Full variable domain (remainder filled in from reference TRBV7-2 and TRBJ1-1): GAGVSQSPSNKVTEKGKDVELRCDPISGHTALYWYRQSLGQGLEFLIYFQGNSAPDKSGLPSDRFSAERTGGSVSTLTIQRTQQEDSAVYLCASRPTGNTEAFFGQGTRLTVV.

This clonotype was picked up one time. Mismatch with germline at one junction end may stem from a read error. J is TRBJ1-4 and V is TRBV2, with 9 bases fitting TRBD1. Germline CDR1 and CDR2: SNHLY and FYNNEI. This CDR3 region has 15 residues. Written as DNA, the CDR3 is TGTGCCAGCAGTGCACAGGGGGCAACGAGTGAAAAACTGTTTTTC. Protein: CASSAQGATSEKLFF.

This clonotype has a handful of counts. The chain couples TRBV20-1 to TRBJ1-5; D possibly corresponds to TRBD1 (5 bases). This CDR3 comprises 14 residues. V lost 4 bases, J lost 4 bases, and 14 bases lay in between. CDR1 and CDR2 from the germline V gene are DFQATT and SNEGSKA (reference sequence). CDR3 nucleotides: TGCAGTGCTAATGACATGGGACGAAATCAGCCCCAGCATTTT. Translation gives CSANDMGRNQPQHF.

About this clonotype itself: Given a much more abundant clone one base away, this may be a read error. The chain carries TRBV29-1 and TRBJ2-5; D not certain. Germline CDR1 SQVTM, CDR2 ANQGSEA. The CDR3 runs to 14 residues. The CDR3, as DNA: TGCAGCGTTGCGATGCAGGAGTACCAAGAGGCCCAGTACTTC. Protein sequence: CSVAMQEYQEAQYF.

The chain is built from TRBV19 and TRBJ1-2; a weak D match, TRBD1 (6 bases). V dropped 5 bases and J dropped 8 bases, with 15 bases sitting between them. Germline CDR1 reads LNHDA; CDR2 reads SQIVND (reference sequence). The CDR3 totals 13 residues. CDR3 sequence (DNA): TGTGCCAGTAGTTTGAACAGGGTCAACGGCTACACCTTC. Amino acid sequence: CASSLNRVNGYTF.

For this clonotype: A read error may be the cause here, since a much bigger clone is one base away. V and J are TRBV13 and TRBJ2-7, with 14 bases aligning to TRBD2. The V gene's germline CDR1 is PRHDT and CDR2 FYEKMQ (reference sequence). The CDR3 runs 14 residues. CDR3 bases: TGTGCCAGCAGCTCGGGACTAGCGGGAGCCGAGCAGCACTTC. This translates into CASSSGLAGAEQHF.

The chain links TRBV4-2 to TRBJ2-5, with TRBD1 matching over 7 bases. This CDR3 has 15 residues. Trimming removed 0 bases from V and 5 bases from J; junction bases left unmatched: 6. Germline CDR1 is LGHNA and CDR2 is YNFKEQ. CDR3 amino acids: CASSQDLVRGETQYF. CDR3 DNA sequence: TGTGCCAGCAGCCAAGATCTGGTCAGGGGGGAGACCCAGTACTTC.

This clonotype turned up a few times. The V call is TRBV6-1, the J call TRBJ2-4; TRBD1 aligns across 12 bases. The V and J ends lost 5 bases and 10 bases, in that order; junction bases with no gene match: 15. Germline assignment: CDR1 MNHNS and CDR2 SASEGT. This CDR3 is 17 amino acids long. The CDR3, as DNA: TGTGCCAGCAGTCCCCAAGGGGGGACAGGGGGCTCGAGAATTCAGTACTTC. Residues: CASSPQGGTGGSRIQYF.

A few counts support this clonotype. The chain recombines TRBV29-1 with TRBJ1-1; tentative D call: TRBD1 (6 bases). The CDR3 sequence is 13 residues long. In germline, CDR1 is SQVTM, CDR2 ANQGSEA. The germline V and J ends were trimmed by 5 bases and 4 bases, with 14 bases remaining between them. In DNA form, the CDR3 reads TGCAGCGTTCGGCCGCAGGGGTCCACTGAAGCTTTCTTT. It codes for CSVRPQGSTEAFF.

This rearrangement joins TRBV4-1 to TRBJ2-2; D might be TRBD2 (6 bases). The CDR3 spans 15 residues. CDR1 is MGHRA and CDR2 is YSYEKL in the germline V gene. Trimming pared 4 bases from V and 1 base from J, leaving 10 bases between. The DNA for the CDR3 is TGCGCCAGCAGCCGCGGGACTGAGAACACCGGGGAGCTGTTTTTT. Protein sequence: CASSRGTENTGELFF.

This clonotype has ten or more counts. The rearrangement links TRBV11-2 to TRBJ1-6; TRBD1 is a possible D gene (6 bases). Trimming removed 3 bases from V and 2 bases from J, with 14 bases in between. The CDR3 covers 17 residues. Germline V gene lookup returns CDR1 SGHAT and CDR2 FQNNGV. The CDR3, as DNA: TGTGCCAGCAGCTTTTTCACGCAGGGGACCTATAATTCACCCCTCCACTTT. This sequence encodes CASSFFTQGTYNSPLHF. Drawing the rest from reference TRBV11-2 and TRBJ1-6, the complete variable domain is EAGVAQSPRYKIIEKRQSVAFWCNPISGHATLYWYQQILGQGPKLLIQFQNNGVVDDSQLPKDRFSAERLKGVDSTLKIQPAKLEDSAVYLCASSFFTQGTYNSPLHFGNGTRLTVT.

DNA of the CDR3: TGTGCCAGCAGCCAAGATCTAGGACTAGTCGGCGTCACCGGGGAGCTGTTTTTT. It translates to CASSQDLGLVGVTGELFF. The chain has TRBV4-2 and TRBJ2-2, with 7 bases lining up with TRBD2. Trimming cost V 0 bases and J 4 bases; bases outside gene matches: 11. Germline values: CDR1 LGHNA, CDR2 YNFKEQ. The length of the CDR3 is 18 residues.

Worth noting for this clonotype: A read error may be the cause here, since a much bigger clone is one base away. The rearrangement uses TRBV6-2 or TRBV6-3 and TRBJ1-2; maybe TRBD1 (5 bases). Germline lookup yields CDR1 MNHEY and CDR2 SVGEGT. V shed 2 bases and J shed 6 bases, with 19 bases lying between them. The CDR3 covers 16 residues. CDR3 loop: CASSYPTRGGDHGYTF. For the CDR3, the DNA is TGTGCCAGCAGTTACCCCACCCGGGGCGGGGACCATGGCTACACCTTC.

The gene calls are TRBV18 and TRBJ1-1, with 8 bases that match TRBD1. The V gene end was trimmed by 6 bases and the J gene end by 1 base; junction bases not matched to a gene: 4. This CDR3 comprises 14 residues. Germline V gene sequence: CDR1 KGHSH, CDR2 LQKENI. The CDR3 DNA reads TGTGCCAGCTCCCACGACAGGGGGAACACTGAAGCTTTCTTT. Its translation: CASSHDRGNTEAFF.

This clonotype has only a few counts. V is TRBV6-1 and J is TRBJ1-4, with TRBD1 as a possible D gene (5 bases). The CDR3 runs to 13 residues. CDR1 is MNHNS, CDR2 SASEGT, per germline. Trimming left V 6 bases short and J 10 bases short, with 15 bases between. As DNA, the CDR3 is TGTGCCAGCAGAGATCCTGACAGCCCAAAACTGTTTTTT. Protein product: CASRDPDSPKLFF.

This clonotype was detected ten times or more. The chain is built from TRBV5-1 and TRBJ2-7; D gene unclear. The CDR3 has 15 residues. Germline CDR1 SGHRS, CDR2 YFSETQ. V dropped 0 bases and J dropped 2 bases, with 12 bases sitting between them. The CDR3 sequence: CASSLGSSFTYEQYF. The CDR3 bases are TGCGCCAGCAGCTTGGGGTCCAGCTTCACCTACGAGCAGTACTTC.

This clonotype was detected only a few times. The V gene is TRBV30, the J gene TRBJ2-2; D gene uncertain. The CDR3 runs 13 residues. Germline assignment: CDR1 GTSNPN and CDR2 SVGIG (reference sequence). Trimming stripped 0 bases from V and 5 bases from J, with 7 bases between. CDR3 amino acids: CAWSVLPTGELFF. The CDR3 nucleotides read TGTGCCTGGAGTGTACTCCCGACCGGGGAGCTGTTTTTT.

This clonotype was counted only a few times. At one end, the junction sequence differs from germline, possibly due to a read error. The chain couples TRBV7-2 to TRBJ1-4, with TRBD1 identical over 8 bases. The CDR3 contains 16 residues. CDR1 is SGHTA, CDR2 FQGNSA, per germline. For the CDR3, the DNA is TGCGCCAGCAGTCGAGCACCGACAGGGGATAATGAAAAACTGTTTTTT. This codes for CASSRAPTGDNEKLFF.